This T cell receptor (beta chain) is from a study of blood T cell repertoires in COVID-19. Assay: immunoSEQ multiplex PCR; the TCRdb copy retains only in-frame clones and omits some. Of 15,000 to 20,000 clones in the sample, 70% to 90% are singletons; the top ten hold 60% to 65%. The V segment lost 6 bases and the J segment 2 bases; nucleotides outside the gene matches: 7. Germline V CDR1 and CDR2: MDHEN, SYDVKM. This CDR3 spans 15 amino acids. This sequence was found in a man aged 80 or over with acute or convalescent COVID-19. Input material: peripheral blood. The V call is TRBV28, the J call TRBJ1-5; TRBD1 aligns across 7 bases. The CDR3 sequence: CASRTPGGGNQPQHF. CDR3 DNA sequence: TGTGCCAGCAGGACCCCAGGGGGAGGCAATCAGCCCCAGCATTTT.